This T cell receptor beta chain was captured by sequencing in a study of identical twins. The study, taken as a whole, reports: When twins shared out-of-frame alpha sequences, those sequences had excess low generation probability. A lower insertion count was a feature of abundant cord blood beta clonotypes, with no such feature in memory repertoires. For out-of-frame beta sequences, excess twin sharing was weaker. With monozygotic twins, out-of-frame TCR alpha sharing exceeded what models estimated.

Comments on this clonotype: What it binds is not known.

TCRdb ran MiXCR on the 5' RACE reads and lists one entry per CDR3 protein. The data show about 700,000 distinct CDR3 sequences, around 6.1% seen once. Germline CDR1 and CDR2: SGHRS and YFSETQ. V was trimmed by 1 base and J by 5 bases, leaving 10 bases between them. The CDR3 has 13 residues. V usage is TRBV5-1 and J usage is TRBJ2-7; TRBD2 might be the D (5 bases). The sequence derives from a man between 18 and 35 years old in good health. Sequenced material: naive T cells sorted from blood. The chain's CDR3 is CASSLRLADEQYF. DNA for the CDR3: TGCGCCAGCAGCTTGCGGCTAGCTGACGAGCAGTACTTC.